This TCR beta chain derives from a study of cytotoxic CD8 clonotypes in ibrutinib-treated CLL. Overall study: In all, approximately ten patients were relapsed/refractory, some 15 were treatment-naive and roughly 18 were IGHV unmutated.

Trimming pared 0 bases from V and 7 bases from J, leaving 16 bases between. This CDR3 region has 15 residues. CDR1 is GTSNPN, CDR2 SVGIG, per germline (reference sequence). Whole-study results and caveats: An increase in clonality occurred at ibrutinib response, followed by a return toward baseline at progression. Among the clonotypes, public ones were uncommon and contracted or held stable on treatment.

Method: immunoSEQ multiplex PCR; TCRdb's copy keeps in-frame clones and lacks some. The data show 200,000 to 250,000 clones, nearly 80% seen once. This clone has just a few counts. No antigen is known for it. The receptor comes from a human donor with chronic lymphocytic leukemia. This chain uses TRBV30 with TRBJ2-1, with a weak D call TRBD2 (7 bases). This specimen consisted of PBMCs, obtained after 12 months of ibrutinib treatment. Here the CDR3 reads CAWSVWGGLRNEQFF. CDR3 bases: TGTGCCTGGAGTGTTTGGGGGGGCCTTAGAAATGAGCAGTTCTTC.